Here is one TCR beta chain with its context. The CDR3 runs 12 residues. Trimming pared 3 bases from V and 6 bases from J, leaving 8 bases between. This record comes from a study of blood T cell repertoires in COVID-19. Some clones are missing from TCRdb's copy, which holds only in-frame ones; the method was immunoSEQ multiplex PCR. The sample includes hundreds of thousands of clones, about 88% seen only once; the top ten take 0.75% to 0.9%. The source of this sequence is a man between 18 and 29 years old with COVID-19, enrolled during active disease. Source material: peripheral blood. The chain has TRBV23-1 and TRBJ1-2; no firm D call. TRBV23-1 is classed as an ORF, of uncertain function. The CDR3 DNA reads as TGCGCCAGCAGTCACCCCGCGAATGGCTACACCTTC. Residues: CASSHPANGYTF.